This is a list of T cell receptor beta chains from one sample in a study of cytomegalovirus exposure and HLA in healthy donors. Sequencing was performed with immunoSEQ multiplex PCR; in TCRdb, only in-frame clones are kept and a portion is missing. The sample comprises over 55,000 clones, roughly two thirds of which are singletons, and roughly 7.6% rests with the top ten. Sequencing was done on a sample of PBMCs. These receptors were obtained from a man aged 40-55 years in good health and CMV-seropositive. Both conserved end residues are part of each CDR3. The order of the fields is D gene, J gene, clone size, V gene, CDR3 protein, CDR3 DNA. D genes are given only for firm matches. Clone size is not always given. Where it is, it says once, few, many or a class for expanded clones.

D gene: TRBD1; J gene: TRBJ1-1; clone size: NA; V gene: TRBV15; CDR3 protein: CATSRGDREGEAFF; CDR3 DNA: TGTGCCACCAGCAGAGGGGACAGGGAGGGTGAAGCTTTCTTT
D gene: TRBD2; J gene: TRBJ2-3; clone size: NA; V gene: TRBV18; CDR3 protein: CASSPQRAGGTDTQYF; CDR3 DNA: TGTGCCAGCTCACCACAAAGGGCGGGAGGCACAGATACGCAGTATTTT
D gene: NA; J gene: TRBJ1-1; clone size: NA; V gene: TRBV5-4; CDR3 protein: CASSLAAQRITEAFF; CDR3 DNA: TGTGCCAGCAGCTTGGCCGCACAGAGAATCACTGAAGCTTTCTTT
D gene: NA; J gene: TRBJ1-1; clone size: NA; V gene: TRBV10-3; CDR3 protein: CAISEGGGFTEAFF; CDR3 DNA: TGTGCCATCAGTGAGGGGGGGGGATTCACTGAAGCTTTCTTT
D gene: TRBD2; J gene: TRBJ2-2; clone size: NA; V gene: TRBV27; CDR3 protein: CATGGGWDTGELFF; CDR3 DNA: TGTGCCACCGGCGGGGGGTGGGACACCGGGGAGCTGTTTTTT
D gene: TRBD1; J gene: TRBJ2-2; clone size: NA; V gene: TRBV28; CDR3 protein: CASSTGQGYTGELFF; CDR3 DNA: TGTGCCAGCAGCACGGGACAGGGCTACACCGGGGAGCTGTTTTTT
D gene: NA; J gene: TRBJ2-3; clone size: NA; V gene: TRBV5-6; CDR3 protein: CASSLDRFSTDTQYF; CDR3 DNA: TGTGCCAGCAGCTTGGACAGGTTTAGCACAGATACGCAGTATTTT
D gene: TRBD2; J gene: TRBJ2-1; clone size: few; V gene: TRBV5-1; CDR3 protein: CASSLVQGGSYNEQFF; CDR3 DNA: TGCGCCAGCAGCTTGGTCCAGGGAGGGTCCTACAATGAGCAGTTCTTC
D gene: NA; J gene: TRBJ2-3; clone size: NA; V gene: TRBV5-4; CDR3 protein: CASSRWGAASTDTQYF; CDR3 DNA: TGTGCCAGCAGCCGCTGGGGAGCGGCTAGCACAGATACGCAGTATTTT
D gene: NA; J gene: TRBJ2-1; clone size: NA; V gene: TRBV27; CDR3 protein: CASSLVWQGNEQFF; CDR3 DNA: TGTGCCAGCAGTTTAGTGTGGCAGGGGAATGAGCAGTTCTTC
D gene: NA; J gene: TRBJ1-2; clone size: NA; V gene: TRBV25-1; CDR3 protein: CASTEGNGYTF; CDR3 DNA: TGTGCCTCAACCGAGGGAAATGGCTACACCTTC
D gene: NA; J gene: TRBJ1-6; clone size: once; V gene: TRBV4-3; CDR3 protein: CASSHALIPRNNSPLHF; CDR3 DNA: TGCGCCAGCAGCCACGCCCTCATCCCGCGTAATAATTCACCCCTCCACTTT
D gene: NA; J gene: TRBJ2-3; clone size: NA; V gene: TRBV28; CDR3 protein: CASKESTDTQYF; CDR3 DNA: TGTGCCAGTAAGGAGAGCACAGATACGCAGTATTTT
D gene: TRBD1; J gene: TRBJ1-2; clone size: NA; V gene: TRBV27; CDR3 protein: CASSLLGTGDYGYTF; CDR3 DNA: TGTGCCAGCAGTTTATTAGGGACAGGGGACTATGGCTACACCTTC
D gene: NA; J gene: TRBJ1-2; clone size: NA; V gene: TRBV2; CDR3 protein: CASTFRQGDGYTF; CDR3 DNA: TGTGCCAGCACCTTCCGGCAGGGCGATGGCTACACCTTC
D gene: NA; J gene: TRBJ2-7; clone size: few; V gene: TRBV29-1; CDR3 protein: CSVESGNEQYF; CDR3 DNA: TGCAGCGTTGAATCGGGGAACGAGCAGTACTTC
D gene: NA; J gene: TRBJ1-3; clone size: NA; V gene: TRBV30; CDR3 protein: CAWKQGAGNTIYF; CDR3 DNA: TGTGCCTGGAAACAGGGCGCCGGAAACACCATATATTTT
D gene: NA; J gene: TRBJ2-5; clone size: NA; V gene: TRBV25-1; CDR3 protein: CASSEYTVQETQYF; CDR3 DNA: TGTGCCAGCAGTGAATACACAGTACAAGAGACCCAGTACTTC
D gene: NA; J gene: TRBJ2-1; clone size: NA; V gene: TRBV9; CDR3 protein: CASSVSGSSYNEQFF; CDR3 DNA: TGTGCCAGCAGCGTCAGCGGTAGCTCCTACAATGAGCAGTTCTTC
D gene: NA; J gene: TRBJ1-1; clone size: NA; V gene: TRBV9; CDR3 protein: CASSVGGQGNTEAFF; CDR3 DNA: TGTGCCAGCAGCGTAGGGGGGCAGGGGAACACTGAAGCTTTCTTT
D gene: NA; J gene: TRBJ2-7; clone size: NA; V gene: TRBV4-2; CDR3 protein: CASSQVRAGEIPTPYEQYF; CDR3 DNA: TGTGCCAGCAGCCAAGTTAGGGCAGGGGAAATACCAACGCCCTACGAGCAGTACTTC
D gene: TRBD1; J gene: TRBJ2-7; clone size: NA; V gene: TRBV6-1; CDR3 protein: CASIPGTALYEQYF; CDR3 DNA: TGTGCCAGCATCCCGGGGACAGCCCTCTACGAGCAGTACTTC
D gene: TRBD1; J gene: TRBJ1-2; clone size: NA; V gene: TRBV12-5; CDR3 protein: CASGLQEGGQPYGYTF; CDR3 DNA: TGTGCTAGTGGTTTGCAGGAAGGGGGACAGCCCTATGGCTACACCTTC
D gene: NA; J gene: TRBJ2-3; clone size: NA; V gene: TRBV11-1; CDR3 protein: CASSSIGGNTQYF; CDR3 DNA: TGTGCCAGCAGCTCCATAGGAGGAAATACGCAGTATTTT
D gene: NA; J gene: TRBJ2-7; clone size: NA; V gene: TRBV29-1; CDR3 protein: CSVRLSYEQYF; CDR3 DNA: TGCAGCGTACGACTTTCCTACGAGCAGTACTTC
D gene: TRBD1; J gene: TRBJ1-3; clone size: NA; V gene: TRBV27; CDR3 protein: CASSSVSGTAGNTIYF; CDR3 DNA: TGTGCCAGCAGTTCCGTCTCCGGGACAGCTGGAAACACCATATATTTT
D gene: TRBD2; J gene: TRBJ2-7; clone size: NA; V gene: TRBV2; CDR3 protein: CASSEGGLASDEQYF; CDR3 DNA: TGTGCCAGCAGTGAGGGTGGACTAGCGTCCGACGAGCAGTACTTC
D gene: TRBD2; J gene: TRBJ2-1; clone size: few; V gene: TRBV12-5; CDR3 protein: CAVTSGYYNEQFF; CDR3 DNA: TGTGCTGTGACTAGCGGGTATTACAATGAGCAGTTCTTC
D gene: NA; J gene: TRBJ2-6; clone size: NA; V gene: TRBV7-3; CDR3 protein: CASSSEATGANVLTF; CDR3 DNA: TGTGCCAGCAGCTCCGAGGCTACTGGGGCCAACGTCCTGACTTTC
D gene: NA; J gene: TRBJ2-3; clone size: NA; V gene: TRBV14; CDR3 protein: CASSQDRGGDTQYF; CDR3 DNA: TGTGCCAGCAGCCAAGACAGGGGTGGAGATACGCAGTATTTT
D gene: TRBD1; J gene: TRBJ1-1; clone size: few; V gene: TRBV29-1; CDR3 protein: CSAWTGTEAFF; CDR3 DNA: TGCAGCGCCTGGACAGGGACTGAAGCTTTCTTT
D gene: TRBD1; J gene: TRBJ2-3; clone size: NA; V gene: TRBV6-5; CDR3 protein: CASSYSGTGSQGTQYF; CDR3 DNA: TGTGCCAGCAGTTACTCGGGGACAGGGTCTCAGGGTACGCAGTATTTT
D gene: NA; J gene: TRBJ2-2; clone size: few; V gene: TRBV4-1; CDR3 protein: CASSQSRDLNTGELFF; CDR3 DNA: TGCGCCAGCAGCCAAAGCAGGGATCTGAACACCGGGGAGCTGTTTTTT
D gene: NA; J gene: TRBJ1-5; clone size: NA; V gene: TRBV19; CDR3 protein: CASRVEAAGQPQHF; CDR3 DNA: TGTGCCAGTAGGGTGGAAGCGGCGGGTCAGCCCCAGCATTTT
D gene: NA; J gene: TRBJ2-3; clone size: NA; V gene: TRBV5-1; CDR3 protein: CASSPGVSTDTQYF; CDR3 DNA: TGCGCCAGCAGCCCGGGGGTGAGCACAGATACGCAGTATTTT
D gene: NA; J gene: TRBJ1-2; clone size: NA; V gene: TRBV28; CDR3 protein: CASARGGPYGYTF; CDR3 DNA: TGTGCCAGCGCGAGGGGGGGGCCCTATGGCTACACCTTC
D gene: NA; J gene: TRBJ1-6; clone size: once; V gene: TRBV7-2; CDR3 protein: CASSSGGAPSPLHF; CDR3 DNA: TGTGCCAGCAGTTCGGGCGGGGCGCCATCACCCCTCCACTTT
D gene: NA; J gene: TRBJ2-5; clone size: few; V gene: TRBV7-6; CDR3 protein: CASSLAGEALETQYF; CDR3 DNA: TGTGCCAGCAGCTTAGCGGGGGAGGCACTAGAGACCCAGTACTTC